The rows below give T cell receptor beta chains drawn from one sample of a study of graft-versus-host responses after intestinal transplantation. Generated by immunoSEQ multiplex PCR, the TCRdb table keeps only in-frame clones and is missing some. The table includes roughly 120,000 clones, 75% to 95% detected once. No antigen has been identified for these receptors. Sequenced here: unstimulated CD4+ T cells sorted from spleen or lymph node cells, sampled before intestinal transplant. These receptors all come from a human donor who received an intestinal transplant. The CDR3 runs from the conserved cysteine through the conserved F or W. The order of the fields is clone size, J gene, V gene, D gene, CDR3 DNA, CDR3 protein. A D gene is named only where the DNA matches it firmly. Expanded clones get a size class; other rows say once, few or many, or leave the size out.

NA TRBJ2-7 TRBV7-2 NA TGTGCCAGCAGCTTAGGAGGGGGAGCCCTCGAGCAGTACTTC CASSLGGGALEQYF
NA TRBJ2-7 TRBV10-1 NA TGCGCCAGCAGTGCCGGGGACACCCCCTACGAGCAGTACTTC CASSAGDTPYEQYF
NA TRBJ2-3 TRBV27 TRBD2 TGTGCCAGCAGTCCAAATAAACTAGCGTCTTACACAGATACGCAGTATTTT CASSPNKLASYTDTQYF
NA TRBJ2-1 TRBV27 TRBD2 TGTGCCAGCAGTCCCTACGAGACTAGCGGGGGCTACAATGAGCAGTTCTTC CASSPYETSGGYNEQFF
NA TRBJ1-5 TRBV7-9 NA TGTGCCAGCAGCTTCGGGGGAGACCATCAGCCCCAGCATTTT CASSFGGDHQPQHF
NA TRBJ2-7 TRBV29-1 TRBD2 TGCAGCGTTCGGGGGAGGGCGATTCACGAGCAGTACTTC CSVRGRAIHEQYF
NA TRBJ1-5 TRBV27 TRBD1 TGTGCCAGCGGTTTTTCGGGACAGGGTCAGCAGCCCCAGCATTTT CASGFSGQGQQPQHF
few TRBJ2-7 TRBV5-1 NA TGCGCCAGCAGCTTGGCCAACCCAGGTTCCCTCTACGAGCAGTACTTC CASSLANPGSLYEQYF
NA TRBJ1-2 TRBV5-4 NA TGTGCCAGCAGCTTGGGAGGGGGTACTCGTCCCTATGGCTACACCTTC CASSLGGGTRPYGYTF
NA TRBJ2-2 TRBV19 NA TGTGCCAGTAGTATACAAGCGGGTGGGGTCGGGGAGCTGTTTTTT CASSIQAGGVGELFF
NA TRBJ1-5 TRBV27 TRBD1 TGTGCCAGCAGTTTGCGACAGGGAATCAATCAGCCCCAGCATTTT CASSLRQGINQPQHF
NA TRBJ2-7 TRBV28 NA TGTGCCAGCAGCCTAGGGGGGGGTCGTTCCTACGAGCAGTACTTC CASSLGGGRSYEQYF
NA TRBJ2-2 TRBV29-1 NA TGCAGCGTTGTTGCGTCGACGAACACCGGGGAGCTGTTTTTT CSVVASTNTGELFF
NA TRBJ1-4 TRBV19 NA TGTGCCAGTACTGGACAGCTTAATGAAAAACTGTTTTTT CASTGQLNEKLFF
NA TRBJ1-4 TRBV28 TRBD1 TGTGCCAGCAGTTTGGGGAGTGGGACAGCCGCGGGCTGGGAAAAACTGTTTTTT CASSLGSGTAAGWEKLFF
NA TRBJ2-2 TRBV27 NA TGTGCCAGCAGTTTAGCCAGTGGCACCGGGGAGCTGTTTTTT CASSLASGTGELFF
NA TRBJ2-1 TRBV5-1 TRBD2 TGCGCCAGCAGCCCGGGACTAGCGGGGATCGCCTACAATGAGCAGTTCTTC CASSPGLAGIAYNEQFF
NA TRBJ2-2 TRBV15 TRBD1 TGTGCCACCAGCCCAGGGACAGGGAATAGGACCGGGGAGCTGTTTTTT CATSPGTGNRTGELFF